The following is a T cell receptor (beta chain) sequence with its context. Its cognate antigen is unknown. Trimming removed 2 bases at V and 3 bases at J, with 14 bases between. The CDR3 runs 16 residues. From germline, CDR1 is MGHDK and CDR2 SYGVNS. This sample was taken from a study of cytomegalovirus exposure and HLA in healthy donors. As for the study in general: The same platform was used for the roughly 130 validation repertoires as for the approximately 730 first-cohort repertoires, as reported in a later analysis. Study-wide results and limits: The investigators catalogued 164 TCR beta chains as cytomegalovirus-associated. Cytomegalovirus status, reportedly, was diagnosed with high specificity and sensitivity by the classifier. There were some public TCRs occurring in many donors, but most TCR sequences were rare.

TCRdb's table, derived via immunoSEQ multiplex PCR, lists solely in-frame clones and lacks some. The sample lists some 80,000 clones; 90% to 95% were seen once. The sequence was obtained from a woman in her late teens or twenties in good health and CMV-seronegative. The sample comprised PBMCs. The rearrangement joins TRBV25-1 to TRBJ2-1, with D possibly matching TRBD2 (6 bases). The chain's CDR3 is CASSEILGGVYNEQFF. DNA of the CDR3: TGTGCCAGCAGTGAAATACTCGGGGGTGTCTACAATGAGCAGTTCTTC.